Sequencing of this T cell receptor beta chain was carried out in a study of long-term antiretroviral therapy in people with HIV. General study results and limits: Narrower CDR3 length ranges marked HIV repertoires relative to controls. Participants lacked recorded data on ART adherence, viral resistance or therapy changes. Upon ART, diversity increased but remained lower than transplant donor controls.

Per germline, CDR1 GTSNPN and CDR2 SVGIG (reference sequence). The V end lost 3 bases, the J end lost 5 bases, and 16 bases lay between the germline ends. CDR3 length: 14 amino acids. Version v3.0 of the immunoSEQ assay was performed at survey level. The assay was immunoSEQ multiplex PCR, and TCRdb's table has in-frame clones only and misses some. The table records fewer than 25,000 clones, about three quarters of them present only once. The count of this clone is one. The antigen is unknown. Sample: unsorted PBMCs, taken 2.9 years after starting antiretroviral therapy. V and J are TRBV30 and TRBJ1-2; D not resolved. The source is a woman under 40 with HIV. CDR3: CAWSQPLDTYGYTF. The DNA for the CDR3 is TGTGCCTGGAGCCAGCCCCTTGACACGTATGGCTACACCTTC. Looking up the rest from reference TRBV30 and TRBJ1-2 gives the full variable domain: SQTIHQWPATLVQPVGSPLSLECTVEGTSNPNLYWYRQAAGRGLQLLFYSVGIGQISSEVPQNLSASRPQDRQFILSSKKLLLSDSGFYLCAWSQPLDTYGYTFGSGTRLTVV.